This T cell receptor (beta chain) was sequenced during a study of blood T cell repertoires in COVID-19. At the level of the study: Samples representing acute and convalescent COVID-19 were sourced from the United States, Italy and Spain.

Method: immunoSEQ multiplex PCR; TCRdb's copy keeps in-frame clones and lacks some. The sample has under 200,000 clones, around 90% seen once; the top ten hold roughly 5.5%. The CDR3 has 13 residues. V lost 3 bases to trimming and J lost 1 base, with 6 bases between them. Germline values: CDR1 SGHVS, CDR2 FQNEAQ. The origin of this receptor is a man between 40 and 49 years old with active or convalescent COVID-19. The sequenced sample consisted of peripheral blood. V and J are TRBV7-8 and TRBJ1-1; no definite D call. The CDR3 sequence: CASSLRQNTEAFF. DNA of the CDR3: TGTGCCAGCAGCTTGAGACAGAACACTGAAGCTTTCTTT.